The 19 T cell receptor beta chains listed next were all sequenced from one sample in a study of blood T cell repertoires in COVID-19. Assay used: immunoSEQ multiplex PCR; TCRdb lists only in-frame clones, some missing. This table holds about 130,000 clones, about 74% found once. Sequencing was performed on peripheral blood. The receptors derive from a man aged 55 to 70 with acute or convalescent COVID-19.

V and J are TRBV15 and TRBJ1-1, with D perhaps TRBD1 (6 bases). In germline, CDR1 is LNHNV, CDR2 YYDKDF (reference sequence). Trimming took off 4 bases at V and 5 bases at J, with 20 bases between the two ends. The CDR3 covers 16 residues. This CDR3 is CATSIWDVGGHTEAFF. In nucleotides, the CDR3 is TGTGCCACCAGCATTTGGGATGTGGGGGGGCATACTGAAGCTTTCTTT. The variable domain in full, completed from reference TRBV15 and TRBJ1-1, reads DAMVIQNPRYQVTQFGKPVTLSCSQTLNHNVMYWYQQKSSQAPKLLFHYYDKDFNNEADTPDNFQSRRPNTSFCFLDIRSPGLGDTAMYLCATSIWDVGGHTEAFFGQGTRLTVV.

The chain has TRBV5-4 and TRBJ2-5; D might be TRBD2 (6 bases). The CDR3 has 15 residues. Germline CDR1 SGHNT, CDR2 YYREEE (reference sequence). V dropped 4 bases and J dropped 7 bases, with 20 bases sitting between them. The DNA for the CDR3 is TGTGCCAGCAGCCCAATGGGGGGAGTTGGAGTGACCCAGTACTTC. It codes for CASSPMGGVGVTQYF.

This clone was counted once. The chain is built from TRBV6-5 and TRBJ1-1; tentative D call: TRBD1 (6 bases). Germline V CDR1 and CDR2: MNHEY, SVGAGI. The V gene lost 6 bases and the J gene lost 0 bases, with 11 bases spanning the gap. This CDR3 contains 14 residues. Written as DNA, the CDR3 is TGTGCCAGCAGATCGACAGGAGTGAACACTGAAGCTTTCTTT. Amino acids: CASRSTGVNTEAFF.

The V gene is TRBV11-3, the J gene TRBJ1-4, with D unclear. With 0 bases removed from V and 4 bases from J, the gap between germline ends came to 9 bases. Germline V gene data show CDR1 as SGHNT and CDR2 as YENEEA. The CDR3 consists of 15 residues. The CDR3 protein is CASSLDKQLNEKLFF. The CDR3 DNA follows: TGTGCCAGCAGCTTAGATAAACAGCTTAATGAAAAACTGTTTTTT.

The chain has TRBV3-1 (or the pseudogene TRBV3-2) and TRBJ2-1; TRBD2 agrees at 9 bases. Germline CDR1 reads LGHDT; CDR2 reads YNNKEL (reference sequence). The length of the CDR3 is 16 residues. J gave up 0 bases and V 1 base, and 1 base lay outside the gene matches. CDR3 protein: CASSQVAGVSYNEQFF. The CDR3 coding sequence is TGTGCCAGCAGCCAAGTAGCGGGGGTCTCCTACAATGAGCAGTTCTTC.

This chain connects TRBV28 to TRBJ1-5; the D gene is possibly TRBD1 (5 bases). CDR3 length: 16 amino acids. The germline V gene has CDR1 MDHEN and CDR2 SYDVKM. With 10 bases removed from V and 0 bases from J, the gap between germline ends came to 19 bases. CDR3 in amino acids: CAILRGGALSNQPQHF. CDR3 DNA sequence: TGTGCCATCCTACGGGGAGGGGCTCTTAGCAATCAGCCCCAGCATTTT.

The genes are TRBV6-5 and TRBJ1-1, with D possibly matching TRBD1 (5 bases). Trimming cost V 5 bases and J 3 bases, with 13 bases left between them. The CDR3 totals 14 residues. Germline CDR1 MNHEY, CDR2 SVGAGI. CDR3 coding DNA: TGTGCCAGCAGTAAGGGGATACAGTACACTGAAGCTTTCTTT. This sequence encodes CASSKGIQYTEAFF.

The chain uses TRBV27 and TRBJ2-1, with TRBD2 matching over 9 bases. CDR1 MNHEY and CDR2 SMNVEV come from the germline V gene (reference sequence). The CDR3 extends over 16 amino acids. V shed 6 bases and J 1 base; nucleotides not matched to a gene: 7. CDR3 amino acids: CASSLRSGRSYNEQFF. The DNA for the CDR3 is TGTGCCAGCAGCCTAAGGAGCGGGAGGTCCTACAATGAGCAGTTCTTC.

This clone was picked up one time. The rearrangement uses TRBV9 and TRBJ2-5; the D is unclear. The CDR3 length is 13 residues. V lost 1 base, J lost 1 base, and 5 bases lay in between. Germline CDR1 is SGDLS and CDR2 is YYNGEE. The CDR3 sequence: CASSVLLQETQYF. The CDR3 DNA reads as TGTGCCAGCAGCGTACTCCTCCAAGAGACCCAGTACTTC.

The chain carries TRBV7-9 and TRBJ2-3; TRBD1 is a possible D gene (6 bases). V lost 4 bases to trimming and J lost 2 bases, with 10 bases between them. Germline V lookup: CDR1 SEHNR, CDR2 FQNEAQ (reference sequence). The CDR3 spans 14 residues. This chain's CDR3 is CASSSRDNTDTQYF. Written as DNA, the CDR3 is TGTGCCAGCAGCTCCAGGGACAACACAGATACGCAGTATTTT.

The V and J genes are TRBV5-1 and TRBJ2-2; 10 nucleotides align to TRBD2. CDR1 and CDR2 from the germline V gene are SGHRS and YFSETQ. Germline trimming cut 4 bases from V and 6 bases from J; bases unmatched to any gene: 6. The CDR3 totals 15 residues. CDR3 sequence (DNA): TGCGCCAGCAGCGAGCGGGGGGGCCTTGCCGGGGAGCTGTTTTTT. Translating gives CASSERGGLAGELFF.

This chain uses TRBV11-2 with TRBJ2-1; D unresolved. Germline CDR1 SGHAT, CDR2 FQNNGV. The CDR3 length is 13 residues. The ends were cut back, 3 bases at V and 9 bases at J, with 12 bases in the middle. The CDR3 coding sequence is TGTGCCAGCAGCTTGCTACTTACTACTGAGCAGTTCTTC. Its translation is CASSLLLTTEQFF.

By sample fraction, this clone is medium-sized (0.01 to 0.1%). DNA of the CDR3: TGTGCCAGCAGTCCCAGGGTCTATGGCTACACCTTC. It is translated as CASSPRVYGYTF. The rearrangement joins TRBV28 to TRBJ1-2, with a tentative D call TRBD1 (5 bases). Germline CDR1 is MDHEN and CDR2 is SYDVKM. V was shortened by 5 bases and J by 4 bases, with 8 bases between the two germline ends. The CDR3 sequence is 12 residues long.

This clone was observed many times. The chain is built from TRBV5-1 and TRBJ1-2; perhaps TRBD1 as D (6 bases). V lost 5 bases and J lost 5, with 19 bases in between. The CDR3 length is 15 residues. CDR1 is SGHRS, CDR2 YFSETQ, per germline. CDR3 amino acids: CASSSGQTGGYGYTF. The CDR3 DNA is TGCGCCAGCAGTTCTGGACAGACTGGGGGATATGGCTACACCTTC. Full variable domain (rest looked up from reference TRBV5-1 and TRBJ1-2): KAGVTQTPRYLIKTRGQQVTLSCSPISGHRSVSWYQQTPGQGLQFLFEYFSETQRNKGNFPGRFSGRQFSNSRSEMNVSTLELGDSALYLCASSSGQTGGYGYTFGSGTRLTVV.

Here the CDR3 DNA reads TGTGCCAGCAGCATTCACCGCAGCGGTACCGGGGAGCTGTTTTTT. It specifies CASSIHRSGTGELFF. The genes are TRBV7-2 and TRBJ2-2; tentatively, D is TRBD2 (5 bases). Trimming took 5 bases from V and 5 from J, leaving 15 bases between them. CDR1 is SGHTA, CDR2 FQGNSA, per germline. This CDR3 contains 15 residues.

The chain couples TRBV2 to TRBJ1-5; D call uncertain. V lost 6 bases to trimming and J lost 13 bases, with 13 bases between them. Germline CDR1 reads SNHLY; CDR2 reads FYNNEI. The CDR3 has 11 amino acids. The CDR3 DNA reads TGTGCCAGCAGAGGCGGTGGGAGGCAGCATTTT. This encodes CASRGGGRQHF. Looking up the rest from reference TRBV2 and TRBJ1-5 gives the full variable domain: EPEVTQTPSHQVTQMGQEVILRCVPISNHLYFYWYRQILGQKVEFLVSFYNNEISEKSEIFDDQFSVERPDGSNFTLKIRSTKLEDSAMYFCASRGGGRQHFGDGTRLSIL.

The chain combines TRBV19 with TRBJ1-5, with TRBD1 matching over 9 bases. From germline, CDR1 is LNHDA and CDR2 SQIVND (reference sequence). Trimming at V came to 1 base and at J to 3 bases, leaving 7 bases not matched to a gene. This CDR3 has 17 residues. The chain's CDR3 is CASSIVGGQGDNQPQHF. The CDR3 DNA follows: TGTGCCAGTAGTATAGTAGGGGGACAGGGTGACAATCAGCCCCAGCATTTT.

The chain is built from TRBV6-6 and TRBJ1-1; the D is unclear. Germline V gene data show CDR1 as MNHNY and CDR2 as SVGAGI (reference sequence). The V end lost 7 bases, the J end lost 1 base, and 7 bases lay between the germline ends. The CDR3 is 12 amino acids. This CDR3 is CASTVGNTEAFF. CDR3 in DNA: TGTGCCAGCACCGTCGGGAACACTGAAGCTTTCTTT.

This chain connects TRBV2 to TRBJ2-2, with D perhaps TRBD1 (5 bases). CDR1 is SNHLY and CDR2 is FYNNEI in the germline V gene. The V end was cut by 6 bases, the J end by 1 base, with 15 bases between. CDR3 length equals 16 residues. CDR3 protein: CASSPTAGLNTGELFF. Written as DNA, the CDR3 is TGTGCCAGCAGCCCGACAGCAGGATTGAACACCGGGGAGCTGTTTTTT.